Below, 3 T cell receptor beta chains from the same sample are listed, as sequenced in a study of blood T cell repertoires in COVID-19. The data were produced by immunoSEQ multiplex PCR, yet TCRdb's version contains in-frame clones alone and is incomplete. The data contain 150,000 to 200,000 clones, 80% to 90% of them seen just once; the ten biggest clones take up roughly 0.85%. Sequencing was performed on peripheral blood. Receptors were obtained from a woman between 18 and 29 years old who had recovered from COVID-19.

This CDR3 is CASSQRGPTSTDTQYF. The CDR3 coding sequence is TGTGCCAGCAGTCAGCGGGGGCCCACTAGCACAGATACGCAGTATTTT. The chain has TRBV27 and TRBJ2-3, with TRBD2 matching over 8 bases. CDR3 length: 16 residues. Trimming removed 5 bases from V and 0 bases from J; junction bases left unmatched: 7. The germline V gene encodes CDR1 MNHEY and CDR2 SMNVEV (reference sequence).

The chain uses TRBV5-6 and TRBJ2-7; tentatively, D is TRBD2 (6 bases). The CDR3 consists of 15 residues. Trimming left V 4 bases short and J 3 bases short, with 17 bases between. Germline-derived CDR1 and CDR2 are SGHDT and YYEEEE. The CDR3 sequence is CASSRRDSQSYEQYF. The CDR3, as DNA: TGTGCCAGCAGCCGTCGGGACTCCCAAAGCTACGAGCAGTACTTC.

V gene TRBV7-7 combines with J gene TRBJ2-2, with 11 positions matching TRBD2. The CDR3 has 17 residues. Looked up from germline, CDR1 is SSHAT and CDR2 is FNYEAQ (reference sequence). V trimming: 5 bases; J trimming: 1 base; junction bases outside the gene matches: 6. CDR3 region: CASSLTSGGVNTGELFF. The CDR3 nucleotides are TGTGCCAGCAGCCTTACTAGCGGGGGTGTGAACACCGGGGAGCTGTTTTTT.